The 4 T cell receptor beta chains given below trace back to one sample, sequenced in a study of cytomegalovirus exposure and HLA in healthy donors. In the PCR, 60 Vbeta and 13 Jbeta primers were used. Method: immunoSEQ multiplex PCR; TCRdb's copy keeps in-frame clones and lacks some. The sample records some 150,000 clones, approximately 78% being singletons. Sequencing was done on a sample of PBMCs. The source of these receptors is a woman aged 45-60 years in good health and CMV-seropositive.

This chain uses TRBV19 with TRBJ2-3; D might be TRBD2 (5 bases). CDR3 size: 17 residues. Germline V CDR1 and CDR2: LNHDA, SQIVND (reference sequence). Trimming stripped 1 base from V and 0 bases from J, with 14 bases between. The CDR3 region is CASSIGRLRASTDTQYF. CDR3 sequence (DNA): TGTGCCAGTAGTATAGGAAGGTTGCGGGCAAGCACAGATACGCAGTATTTT.

The chain combines TRBV19 with TRBJ2-1, with TRBD2 matching over 7 bases. V shed 1 base, J shed 6 bases, and the junction held 6 bases outside the gene matches. CDR3 size: 15 residues. Germline V gene sequence: CDR1 LNHDA, CDR2 SQIVND (reference sequence). The CDR3 sequence is CASSIVQRDPNEQFF. The CDR3 bases are TGTGCCAGTAGTATAGTCCAGCGGGATCCCAATGAGCAGTTCTTC.

This clone was counted a few times. The chain is built from TRBV5-4 and TRBJ2-5, with D possibly matching TRBD2 (5 bases). The CDR3 is 15 amino acids. V lost 4 bases and J lost 5, with 18 bases in between. Germline loops: CDR1 SGHNT, CDR2 YYREEE (reference sequence). The CDR3 loop reads CASSTSAGGYETQYF. CDR3 nucleotides: TGTGCCAGCAGCACGTCCGCGGGCGGGTACGAGACCCAGTACTTC.

The chain is built from TRBV30 and TRBJ2-7, with 8 bases aligning to TRBD1. The CDR3 length is 14 residues. V gave up 1 base and J gave up 3 bases; unmatched junction bases: 5. Germline lookup yields CDR1 GTSNPN and CDR2 SVGIG (reference sequence). CDR3 nucleotide sequence: TGTGCCTGGAGTGCCTGGGACAGGAACTACGAGCAGTACTTC. It is translated as CAWSAWDRNYEQYF.